This entry lists 30 T cell receptor beta chains sequenced from one sample in a study of cytomegalovirus exposure and HLA in healthy donors. Primers for the PCR totalled 60 Vbeta and 13 Jbeta. The protocol was immunoSEQ multiplex PCR, while the TCRdb copy is restricted to in-frame clones and leaves out a portion. Of about 150,000 clones in the sample, 70% to 80% are singletons; the top ten hold 6% to 7.5%. The source material was PBMCs. The receptors shown here come from a man in his forties or fifties in good health and CMV-seropositive.

The rearrangement links TRBV5-6 to TRBJ2-7; 12 bases line up with TRBD2. The CDR3 consists of 14 residues. Trimming cost V 3 bases and J 4 bases; bases outside gene matches: 2. Germline V lookup: CDR1 SGHDT, CDR2 YYEEEE. CDR3 in amino acids: CASSSGLAGYEQYF. CDR3 sequence (DNA): TGTGCCAGCAGCTCCGGACTAGCGGGATACGAGCAGTACTTC.

The CDR3 DNA reads TGTGCCAGCACTAGCGCCGTAAACACCGGGGAGCTGTTTTTT. Amino acid sequence: CASTSAVNTGELFF. This chain joins TRBV18 and TRBJ2-2; 7 bases are shared with TRBD2. The length of the CDR3 is 14 residues. The ends lost 8 bases at V and 2 bases at J; junction bases unmatched: 5. Germline V gene lookup returns CDR1 KGHSH and CDR2 LQKENI. The variable domain in full, completed from reference TRBV18 and TRBJ2-2, reads NAGVMQNPRHLVRRRGQEARLRCSPMKGHSHVYWYRQLPEEGLKFMVYLQKENIIDESGMPKERFSAEFPKEGPSILRIQQVVRGDSAAYFCASTSAVNTGELFFGEGSRLTVL.

The chain combines TRBV13 with TRBJ2-5, with 8 bases aligning to TRBD1. With V trimmed by 5 bases and J by 4 bases, 6 bases remained unmatched. Germline lookup yields CDR1 PRHDT and CDR2 FYEKMQ (reference sequence). The CDR3 covers 14 residues. The CDR3 sequence: CASSLRGQGETQYF. The CDR3 DNA reads as TGTGCCAGCAGCCTCAGGGGGCAGGGAGAGACCCAGTACTTC.

This chain joins TRBV6-5 and TRBJ2-7; TRBD2 matches at 7 bases. Germline V gene data show CDR1 as MNHEY and CDR2 as SVGAGI. CDR3 size: 15 residues. V lost 0 bases to trimming and J lost 2 bases; unmatched junction nucleotides: 4. CDR3 DNA: TGTGCCAGCAGTTACTCCCCAGCGGGAACCTACGAGCAGTACTTC. This sequence encodes CASSYSPAGTYEQYF.

The DNA for the CDR3 is TGTGCCAGCAGTTTACTGGAGGGAGGTTCTAATTCACCCCTCCACTTT. Translated: CASSLLEGGSNSPLHF. This chain links TRBV28 with TRBJ1-6; no clear D gene. This CDR3 contains 16 residues. Germline lookup yields CDR1 MDHEN and CDR2 SYDVKM. Trimming shortened V by 2 bases and J by 6 bases, and 14 bases separated the two germline ends.

CDR3 sequence (DNA): TGCGCCAGCAGCTTGGCCCCCTTGGGGGAGGGCCGCGACGAGCAGTACTTC. Amino acid sequence: CASSLAPLGEGRDEQYF. This chain uses TRBV5-1 with TRBJ2-7; 7 bases are shared with TRBD2. V was clipped by 0 bases and J by 5 bases; unmatched bases: 14. The CDR3 runs to 17 residues. Germline V gene data show CDR1 as SGHRS and CDR2 as YFSETQ.

The chain is built from TRBV12-1 and TRBJ2-3; the table calls TRBD2, which could not be checked here. TRBV12-1 is flagged as a pseudogene. CDR3 length: 13 amino acids. In nucleotides, the CDR3 is TGTGCCAGCAGCTTTCTAGCGGGAGATACGCAGTATTTT. Translating gives CASSFLAGDTQYF.

The chain couples TRBV19 to TRBJ1-1, with TRBD1 as a possible D gene (6 bases). Per the germline V gene, CDR1 is LNHDA and CDR2 is SQIVND (reference sequence). The V and J ends lost 7 bases and 4 bases respectively, with 13 bases between them. CDR3 length: 13 residues. This chain's CDR3 is CASKFDRLTEAFF. The DNA of the CDR3 is TGTGCCAGTAAGTTCGACAGGCTCACTGAAGCTTTCTTT.

V usage is TRBV6-6 and J usage is TRBJ2-3; 8 nucleotides align to TRBD2. Germline assignment: CDR1 MNHNY and CDR2 SVGAGI (reference sequence). V lost 7 bases and J lost 3; bases outside the gene matches: 9. The CDR3 has 15 residues. The CDR3, as DNA: TGTGCCAGCATCAACGGGGGGGCTCTAACAGATACGCAGTATTTT. Amino acids: CASINGGALTDTQYF.

J is TRBJ2-7 and V is TRBV2; D gene ambiguous. The germline CDR1 and CDR2 sequences are SNHLY and FYNNEI. V was pared by 2 bases and J by 6 bases, with 8 bases between. The CDR3 loop spans 12 amino acids. CDR3 loop: CASSENSSEQYF. The CDR3 nucleotides read TGTGCCAGCAGTGAAAATAGTTCCGAGCAGTACTTC.

The V gene is TRBV19, the J gene TRBJ1-4, with 8 nucleotides matching TRBD1. The CDR3 sequence is 14 residues long. The junction had 4 bases not matched to a gene; V was cut back by 3 bases and J by 7 bases. Germline V gives CDR1 LNHDA, CDR2 SQIVND (reference sequence). The CDR3 here is CASSITGGGEKLFF. The CDR3 nucleotides are TGTGCCAGTAGTATCACAGGGGGTGGTGAAAAACTGTTTTTT.

The chain recombines TRBV2 with TRBJ2-7, with 12 bases that match TRBD2. This CDR3 is 14 amino acids long. CDR1 SNHLY and CDR2 FYNNEI come from the germline V gene. Losses at the gene ends were 7 bases for V and 5 bases for J; bases not matched to a gene: 6. The CDR3 loop is CASKLAGGAHEQYF. CDR3 in DNA: TGTGCCAGCAAACTAGCGGGAGGAGCCCACGAGCAGTACTTC.

This chain links TRBV10-2 with TRBJ2-4; TRBD2 agrees at 9 bases. The CDR3 has 14 amino acids. Germline CDR1 WSHSY, CDR2 SAAADI. Trimming removed 3 bases from V and 7 bases from J; junction bases left unmatched: 4. CDR3 in DNA: TGCGCCAGCAGTGACTCGCGGGAGGGGAACATTCAGTACTTC. The encoded protein is CASSDSREGNIQYF.

V and J are TRBV9 and TRBJ2-1, with TRBD2 identical over 7 bases. Per the germline V gene, CDR1 is SGDLS and CDR2 is YYNGEE. Trimming at V came to 0 bases and at J to 2 bases, leaving 2 bases not matched to a gene. CDR3 length equals 15 residues. The CDR3 DNA reads as TGTGCCAGCAGCGTAGTCACTAGCGCCTACAATGAGCAGTTCTTC. Its translation: CASSVVTSAYNEQFF.

The V and J genes are TRBV9 and TRBJ1-3, with TRBD1 identical over 11 bases. The length of the CDR3 is 16 residues. The junction had 6 bases not matched to a gene; V was cut back by 3 bases and J by 4 bases. Germline V lookup: CDR1 SGDLS, CDR2 YYNGEE. In DNA form, the CDR3 reads TGTGCCAGCAGCGCGATGGGACAGGGGGGGGGAAACACCATATATTTT. Encoded protein: CASSAMGQGGGNTIYF.

The chain employs TRBV6-6 and TRBJ1-3, with TRBD1 as a possible D gene (5 bases). Germline V gene lookup returns CDR1 MNHNY and CDR2 SVGAGI (reference sequence). The CDR3 runs 13 residues. Trimming left V 5 bases short and J 3 bases short, with 8 bases between. CDR3 sequence: CASSPQGGNTIYF. For the CDR3, the DNA is TGTGCCAGCAGTCCCCAGGGTGGAAACACCATATATTTT.

The rearrangement links TRBV7-2 to TRBJ2-3; 7 bases match TRBD2. Trimming removed 1 base from V and 10 bases from J; junction bases left unmatched: 8. The CDR3 sequence is 14 residues long. In germline, CDR1 is SGHTA, CDR2 FQGNSA. Written as DNA, the CDR3 is TGTGCCAGCAGCTTAGATGGCGGGAGTACGGCGCAGTATTTT. Translated, it gives CASSLDGGSTAQYF.

This chain links TRBV30 with TRBJ1-1, with 9 bases fitting TRBD1. Looked up from germline, CDR1 is GTSNPN and CDR2 is SVGIG (reference sequence). The V gene end was trimmed by 4 bases and the J gene end by 5 bases; junction bases not matched to a gene: 17. This CDR3 is built from 17 residues. CDR3: CAWTNVWVRTGVTEAFF. The DNA of the CDR3 is TGTGCCTGGACCAATGTTTGGGTGAGGACAGGGGTGACTGAAGCTTTCTTT.

J is TRBJ1-5 and V is TRBV7-8, with 7 bases aligning to TRBD1. V lost 5 bases, J lost 7 bases, and 2 bases stayed unmatched. Looked up from germline, CDR1 is SGHVS and CDR2 is FQNEAQ. CDR3 length: 12 amino acids. The CDR3 sequence is CASSARGQPQHF. Here the CDR3 DNA reads TGTGCCAGCAGCGCCAGGGGGCAGCCCCAGCATTTT.

This chain connects TRBV5-6 to TRBJ2-1, with 9 nucleotides matching TRBD2. Germline values: CDR1 SGHDT, CDR2 YYEEEE. Trimming cost V 4 bases and J 4 bases; bases outside gene matches: 3. This CDR3 is built from 14 residues. The CDR3 reads CASSPGLAYNEQFF. CDR3 coding DNA: TGTGCCAGCAGCCCGGGACTAGCTTACAATGAGCAGTTCTTC.

The V and J genes are TRBV5-4 and TRBJ2-7; TRBD2 matches 8 bases. The CDR3 contains 15 residues. J was trimmed by 6 bases and V by 0 bases; bases with no gene match: 8. CDR1 is SGHNT and CDR2 is YYREEE in the germline V gene (reference sequence). The CDR3 DNA follows: TGTGCCAGCAGCTTGGCCGGCCTAGCGGGTCTCGAGCAGTACTTC. Encoded protein: CASSLAGLAGLEQYF.

The chain combines TRBV7-7 with TRBJ2-3; the match to TRBD2 covers 9 bases. The V segment lost 5 bases and the J segment 4 bases; nucleotides outside the gene matches: 10. Germline CDR1 is SSHAT and CDR2 is FNYEAQ (reference sequence). This CDR3 spans 16 amino acids. CDR3 in amino acids: CASSPLAGVSADTQYF. The DNA for the CDR3 is TGTGCCAGCAGCCCCTTAGCGGGAGTTTCGGCAGATACGCAGTATTTT. The full variable domain, with the rest looked up from reference TRBV7-7 and TRBJ2-3, is GAGVSQSPRYKVTKRGQDVTLRCDPISSHATLYWYQQALGQGPEFLTYFNYEAQPDKSGLPSDRFSAERPEGSISTLTIQRTEQRDSAMYRCASSPLAGVSADTQYFGPGTRLTVL.

This sequence joins TRBV27 and TRBJ2-1; the match to TRBD1 covers 10 bases. V shed 6 bases and J 8 bases; nucleotides not matched to a gene: 16. The CDR3 loop spans 17 amino acids. Germline CDR1 is MNHEY and CDR2 is SMNVEV (reference sequence). DNA of the CDR3: TGTGCCAGCAGCCGGACCCCGGGACAGGGGTTAAGCTATGAGCAGTTCTTC. Protein product: CASSRTPGQGLSYEQFF.

The chain uses TRBV30 and TRBJ2-3; D is unresolved. The CDR3 runs 12 residues. Trimming left V 4 bases short and J 5 bases short, with 10 bases between. Germline assignment: CDR1 GTSNPN and CDR2 SVGIG (reference sequence). The CDR3 sequence is CAWTSLGDTQYF. The CDR3 DNA reads TGTGCCTGGACGTCACTCGGAGATACGCAGTATTTT.

This clone was counted between two and nine times. The rearrangement joins TRBV11-2 to TRBJ2-1; D is possibly TRBD1 (5 bases). CDR3 length: 15 residues. Looked up from germline, CDR1 is SGHAT and CDR2 is FQNNGV. The V gene lost 6 bases and the J gene lost 5 bases, with 17 bases spanning the gap. The CDR3 protein is CASRTKGKVHNEQFF. In nucleotides, the CDR3 is TGTGCCAGCAGGACAAAGGGGAAGGTCCACAATGAGCAGTTCTTC.

V gene TRBV11-2 combines with J gene TRBJ2-1, with TRBD2 matching over 7 bases. Germline assignment: CDR1 SGHAT and CDR2 FQNNGV. This CDR3 comprises 16 residues. The J segment lost 6 bases and the V segment lost 5 bases, leaving 13 bases of the junction unmatched. This CDR3 reads CASSPHPERGTNEQFF. In DNA form, the CDR3 reads TGTGCCAGCAGCCCTCACCCCGAGCGGGGAACCAATGAGCAGTTCTTC. Full variable domain (rest looked up from reference TRBV11-2 and TRBJ2-1): EAGVAQSPRYKIIEKRQSVAFWCNPISGHATLYWYQQILGQGPKLLIQFQNNGVVDDSQLPKDRFSAERLKGVDSTLKIQPAKLEDSAVYLCASSPHPERGTNEQFFGPGTRLTVL.

The chain couples TRBV18 to TRBJ1-2, with D perhaps TRBD1 (6 bases). Trimming left V 3 bases short and J 5 bases short, with 13 bases between. Germline V gives CDR1 KGHSH, CDR2 LQKENI. The CDR3 covers 14 residues. CDR3 DNA: TGTGCCAGCTCACCTCAGACAGGACTTTATGGCTACACCTTC. Amino acid sequence: CASSPQTGLYGYTF.

The chain has TRBV6-1 and TRBJ1-5; D uncertain. The CDR3 sequence is 15 residues long. Germline CDR1 reads MNHNS; CDR2 reads SASEGT. Between the trimmed V and J ends, which lost 4 bases and 0 bases, there was a span of 10 bases. Here the CDR3 reads CASSVSRNSNQPQHF. DNA for the CDR3: TGTGCCAGCAGTGTCTCGCGGAATAGCAATCAGCCCCAGCATTTT.

The CDR3 sequence: CASSTGTGLYEQYF. CDR3 DNA sequence: TGTGCCAGCTCAACCGGGACAGGGCTATACGAGCAGTACTTC. The J gene is TRBJ2-7, the V gene TRBV18; 9 bases align to TRBD1. CDR1 is KGHSH and CDR2 is LQKENI in the germline V gene. There are 14 residues in the CDR3. With V trimmed by 5 bases and J by 4 bases, 6 bases remained unmatched. The whole variable domain, remainder taken from reference TRBV18 and TRBJ2-7, is NAGVMQNPRHLVRRRGQEARLRCSPMKGHSHVYWYRQLPEEGLKFMVYLQKENIIDESGMPKERFSAEFPKEGPSILRIQQVVRGDSAAYFCASSTGTGLYEQYFGPGTRLTVT.

A few counts support this clone. The chain uses TRBV6-1 and TRBJ2-1; D possibly corresponds to TRBD1 (6 bases). The germline V gene encodes CDR1 MNHNS and CDR2 SASEGT. The CDR3 is made up of 15 amino acids. The V end was cut by 0 bases, the J end by 0 bases, with 6 bases between. The DNA of the CDR3 is TGTGCCAGCAGTGAAGCGACAGGCTCCTACAATGAGCAGTTCTTC. Its translation is CASSEATGSYNEQFF.